The 28 T cell receptor beta chains presented below share a single source sample, sequenced in a study of blood T cell repertoires in COVID-19. Here immunoSEQ multiplex PCR was the method, and the copy in TCRdb shows in-frame clones only, minus some. The table records around 310,000 clones, around 91% of them present only once. Material: peripheral blood. These receptors were obtained from a woman between 40 and 55 years old with COVID-19, enrolled during active disease.

The V gene is TRBV12-3 or TRBV12-4, the J gene TRBJ1-1; no definite D call. V lost 3 bases, J lost 1 base, and 6 bases lay in between. This CDR3 has 13 amino acids. CDR3 bases: TGTGCCAGCAGTTTTGAGGGGAACACTGAAGCTTTCTTT. Amino acids: CASSFEGNTEAFF.

This chain connects TRBV9 to TRBJ2-1; TRBD2 might be the D (5 bases). CDR3 length: 16 residues. From germline, CDR1 is SGDLS and CDR2 YYNGEE. The V and J ends lost 4 bases and 0 bases respectively, with 14 bases between them. The CDR3 region is CASSLGLGSSYNEQFF. The CDR3 DNA is TGTGCCAGCAGCCTCGGCCTTGGGAGCTCCTACAATGAGCAGTTCTTC.

The chain recombines TRBV4-1 with TRBJ2-6; D ambiguous. Between the trimmed V and J ends, which lost 8 bases and 0 bases, there was a span of 11 bases. Germline-derived CDR1 and CDR2 are MGHRA and YSYEKL. The CDR3 covers 15 residues. The CDR3 spells CASGPSFSGANVLTF. CDR3 bases: TGCGCCAGCGGGCCATCTTTCTCTGGGGCCAACGTCCTGACTTTC.

The V and J genes are TRBV27 and TRBJ2-7; 7 bases are a match to TRBD1. V lost 6 bases, J lost 3 bases, and 11 bases stayed unmatched. CDR1 and CDR2 from the germline V gene are MNHEY and SMNVEV (reference sequence). CDR3 length equals 15 residues. CDR3 bases: TGTGCCAGCAGCACGGACAGGCGGGCGATCTACGAGCAGTACTTC. Translating it yields CASSTDRRAIYEQYF.

This rearrangement joins TRBV7-3 to TRBJ2-1, with 11 bases matching TRBD2. The germline gives CDR1 SGHTA, CDR2 FQGTGA. Losses at the gene ends were 5 bases for V and 3 bases for J; bases not matched to a gene: 6. The CDR3 has 16 residues. In DNA, the CDR3 is TGTGCCAGCAGCCCTAACCTAGCGGGGGGCTACAATGAGCAGTTCTTC. Its protein is CASSPNLAGGYNEQFF.

The chain couples TRBV7-3 to TRBJ1-3, with D perhaps TRBD1 (5 bases). The CDR3 covers 13 residues. Germline CDR1 is SGHTA and CDR2 is FQGTGA. V was clipped by 1 base and J by 9 bases, with 10 bases between them. The CDR3 DNA reads TGTGCCAGCAGCTTAAGCCAGCAGGGCACCATATATTTT. It codes for CASSLSQQGTIYF.

The chain recombines TRBV28 with TRBJ1-3; no reliable D call. Germline CDR1 is MDHEN and CDR2 is SYDVKM. V was clipped by 2 bases and J by 0 bases, with 8 bases between them. The CDR3 totals 15 residues. The CDR3 DNA is TGTGCCAGCAGTTTAGGCGGGCTCTCTGGAAACACCATATATTTT. This gives the protein CASSLGGLSGNTIYF.

The chain uses TRBV15 and TRBJ2-5; 7 bases fit TRBD2. The CDR3 is 16 residues long. Germline CDR1 is LNHNV and CDR2 is YYDKDF (reference sequence). J gave up 7 bases and V 3 bases, and 14 bases lay outside the gene matches. The CDR3 nucleotides are TGTGCCACCAGCAGCACTCCCTCCAGCGGGGTTGGGACCCAGTACTTC. This encodes CATSSTPSSGVGTQYF.

The J gene is TRBJ2-3, the V gene TRBV3-1 (or the pseudogene TRBV3-2), with 12 bases that match TRBD2. The CDR3 consists of 17 residues. Germline CDR1 and CDR2: LGHDT and YNNKEL (reference sequence). The trim removed 4 bases at V and 2 bases at J, leaving 7 bases unmatched. For the CDR3, the DNA is TGTGCCAGCAGCCCTAACCTAGCGGGAGGGGCCACAGATACGCAGTATTTT. This encodes CASSPNLAGGATDTQYF.

The chain recombines TRBV10-3 with TRBJ1-1; 8 positions match TRBD1. Germline CDR1 reads ENHRY; CDR2 reads SYGVKD. CDR3 length: 14 residues. The J segment lost 0 bases and the V segment lost 4 bases, leaving 1 base of the junction unmatched. CDR3 coding DNA: TGTGCCATCAGTGCGGGACAGGTGAACACTGAAGCTTTCTTT. Its translation is CAISAGQVNTEAFF.

This sequence joins TRBV6-6 and TRBJ1-2; 12 bases line up with TRBD1. In germline, CDR1 is MNHNY, CDR2 SVGAGI (reference sequence). After removal of 6 bases from V and 2 bases from J, the junction contained 7 bases not matched to a gene. This CDR3 is built from 16 residues. Here the CDR3 reads CASSTGTGGFNYGYTF. CDR3 sequence (DNA): TGTGCCAGCAGCACCGGGACAGGGGGCTTCAACTATGGCTACACCTTC.

The chain joins TRBV6-5 to TRBJ1-6, with TRBD1 identical over 9 bases. Germline V gene sequence: CDR1 MNHEY, CDR2 SVGAGI. V was clipped by 2 bases and J by 10 bases; unmatched bases: 9. This CDR3 has 16 residues. The chain's CDR3 is CASSYPTGQGYSPLHF. CDR3 bases: TGTGCCAGCAGTTACCCCACGGGACAGGGATACTCACCCCTCCACTTT.

The V gene is TRBV27, the J gene TRBJ2-2; D is ambiguous. Deletions cut 5 bases from V and 0 bases from J, with 19 bases between. The germline CDR1 and CDR2 sequences are MNHEY and SMNVEV (reference sequence). The CDR3 is 18 residues long. The CDR3 DNA reads as TGTGCCAGCAGTACGTGGAGAGGCGGATCAACGAACACCGGGGAGCTGTTTTTT. It codes for CASSTWRGGSTNTGELFF.

The genes are TRBV9 and TRBJ1-1; D may be TRBD1 (5 bases). Trimming removed 1 base at V and 0 bases at J, with 16 bases between. This CDR3 comprises 17 residues. Germline lookup yields CDR1 SGDLS and CDR2 YYNGEE. CDR3 DNA sequence: TGTGCCAGCAGCGTACGACCCGTCGGGGGAGTGAACACTGAAGCTTTCTTT. As protein: CASSVRPVGGVNTEAFF.

The genes are TRBV11-2 and TRBJ2-7, with D maybe TRBD2 (5 bases). CDR3 size: 15 residues. The V gene's germline CDR1 is SGHAT and CDR2 FQNNGV. The germline V and J ends were trimmed by 3 bases and 0 bases, with 12 bases remaining between them. The DNA of the CDR3 is TGTGCCAGCAGCTTTGGACTGTTGAGCTCCTACGAGCAGTACTTC. It specifies CASSFGLLSSYEQYF.

The gene calls are TRBV15 and TRBJ1-2; 8 bases agree with TRBD1. The length of the CDR3 is 14 residues. Germline V CDR1 and CDR2: LNHNV, YYDKDF (reference sequence). The trim removed 8 bases at V and 8 bases at J, leaving 13 bases unmatched. CDR3 sequence reads: CATSERNRGLGYTF. The DNA for the CDR3 is TGTGCCACCTCCGAACGAAACAGGGGGTTGGGCTACACCTTC.

V usage is TRBV5-1 and J usage is TRBJ2-1; 7 nucleotides agree with TRBD1. This CDR3 is 15 amino acids long. V dropped 6 bases and J dropped 3; count of bases not matched to a gene: 9. Germline-derived CDR1 and CDR2 are SGHRS and YFSETQ. This CDR3 is CASIRGWDSYNEQFF. CDR3 DNA: TGCGCCAGCATACGAGGCTGGGACAGCTACAATGAGCAGTTCTTC.

The chain has TRBV4-1 and TRBJ2-7; perhaps TRBD1 as D (6 bases). V was shortened by 3 bases and J by 2 bases, with 11 bases between the two germline ends. Germline assignment: CDR1 MGHRA and CDR2 YSYEKL. The CDR3 extends over 14 amino acids. CDR3 in DNA: TGCGCCAGCAGCCAGTACAGGGTACCCTACGAGCAGTACTTC. Translated, it gives CASSQYRVPYEQYF.

This clone was counted once. The CDR3 is CASRYTGQPQHF. CDR3 sequence (DNA): TGTGCCAGCAGGTACACAGGTCAGCCCCAGCATTTT. The V gene is TRBV6-2 or TRBV6-3, the J gene TRBJ1-5, with D tentatively TRBD1 (5 bases). The germline gives CDR1 MNHEY, CDR2 SVGEGT. With 6 bases removed from V and 6 bases from J, the gap between germline ends came to 9 bases. This CDR3 has 12 amino acids.

The chain uses TRBV28 and TRBJ1-5; 11 bases are shared with TRBD1. The CDR3 is 17 amino acids. CDR1 is MDHEN and CDR2 is SYDVKM in the germline V gene. After removal of 5 bases from V and 7 bases from J, the junction contained 13 bases not matched to a gene. The CDR3 loop reads CASSKDRGRLGRQPQHF. CDR3 sequence (DNA): TGTGCCAGCAGTAAGGACAGGGGGCGCTTGGGAAGACAGCCCCAGCATTTT.

The chain combines TRBV30 with TRBJ2-2; TRBD2 aligns across 9 bases. Germline CDR1 and CDR2: GTSNPN and SVGIG (reference sequence). V was pared by 2 bases and J by 5 bases, with 12 bases of the junction left unmatched. The CDR3 covers 17 residues. CDR3: CAWSTPRAGGLTGELFF. The CDR3 coding sequence is TGTGCCTGGAGTACCCCGCGGGCGGGGGGGTTGACCGGGGAGCTGTTTTTT.

This chain joins TRBV7-3 and TRBJ2-2, with D perhaps TRBD1 (5 bases). The V and J ends lost 7 bases and 7 bases respectively, with 13 bases between them. This CDR3 has 13 amino acids. From germline, CDR1 is SGHTA and CDR2 FQGTGA. CDR3 residues: CASTPTVGGELFF. In nucleotides, the CDR3 is TGTGCCAGCACACCGACAGTAGGCGGGGAGCTGTTTTTT.

Only a few counts were recorded for this clone. The rearrangement joins TRBV5-4 to TRBJ1-1; 7 nucleotides agree with TRBD1. After removal of 4 bases from V and 6 bases from J, the junction contained 9 bases not matched to a gene. CDR3 size: 14 residues. Germline values: CDR1 SGHNT, CDR2 YYREEE (reference sequence). CDR3 sequence: CASSLTGVEAEAFF. The CDR3, as DNA: TGTGCCAGCAGCCTCACAGGGGTGGAGGCTGAAGCTTTCTTT.

The chain recombines TRBV2 with TRBJ1-1; TRBD1 matches at 7 bases. CDR1 and CDR2 from the germline V gene are SNHLY and FYNNEI. The CDR3 consists of 13 residues. J gave up 6 bases and V 4 bases, and 5 bases lay outside the gene matches. CDR3 bases: TGTGCCAGCAGTGGACAGGGATGGGCTGAAGCTTTCTTT. Translation: CASSGQGWAEAFF.

This clone was seen a handful of times. The chain combines TRBV2 with TRBJ1-1, with 7 bases identical to TRBD1. V dropped 7 bases and J dropped 11; count of bases not matched to a gene: 7. The CDR3 runs 11 residues. The germline V gene encodes CDR1 SNHLY and CDR2 FYNNEI. CDR3 in DNA: TGTGCCAGCACCCTCCTCAGGGGGGCTTTCTTT. Translated, it gives CASTLLRGAFF. The full variable domain, its missing parts supplied by reference TRBV2 and TRBJ1-1, is EPEVTQTPSHQVTQMGQEVILRCVPISNHLYFYWYRQILGQKVEFLVSFYNNEISEKSEIFDDQFSVERPDGSNFTLKIRSTKLEDSAMYFCASTLLRGAFFGQGTRLTVV.

V is TRBV5-1 and J is TRBJ2-6, with a tentative D call TRBD2 (6 bases). V gave up 2 bases and J gave up 0 bases, with 21 bases separating them. The germline gives CDR1 SGHRS, CDR2 YFSETQ. The CDR3 is made up of 20 amino acids. CDR3: CASSLLIRAEGSSGANVLTF. CDR3 in DNA: TGCGCCAGCAGCTTATTAATTCGCGCGGAGGGGAGCTCTGGGGCCAACGTCCTGACTTTC.

The sample holds one count of this clone. The rearrangement uses TRBV19 and TRBJ2-6; unclear D gene. Germline values: CDR1 LNHDA, CDR2 SQIVND (reference sequence). Trimming shortened V by 7 bases and J by 2 bases, and 9 bases separated the two germline ends. CDR3 length equals 14 residues. CDR3 sequence (DNA): TGTGCCAGTACTAAAGTTGCTGGGGCCAACGTCCTGACTTTC. Translating gives CASTKVAGANVLTF.

This clone showed up just once. The chain is built from TRBV9 and TRBJ1-2; tentatively, D is TRBD1 (5 bases). V was trimmed by 0 bases and J by 3 bases, leaving 12 bases between them. CDR3 length equals 15 residues. Germline V lookup: CDR1 SGDLS, CDR2 YYNGEE. CDR3 sequence reads: CASSVDSGRDYGYTF. The DNA for the CDR3 is TGTGCCAGCAGCGTAGACTCAGGGAGGGACTATGGCTACACCTTC.